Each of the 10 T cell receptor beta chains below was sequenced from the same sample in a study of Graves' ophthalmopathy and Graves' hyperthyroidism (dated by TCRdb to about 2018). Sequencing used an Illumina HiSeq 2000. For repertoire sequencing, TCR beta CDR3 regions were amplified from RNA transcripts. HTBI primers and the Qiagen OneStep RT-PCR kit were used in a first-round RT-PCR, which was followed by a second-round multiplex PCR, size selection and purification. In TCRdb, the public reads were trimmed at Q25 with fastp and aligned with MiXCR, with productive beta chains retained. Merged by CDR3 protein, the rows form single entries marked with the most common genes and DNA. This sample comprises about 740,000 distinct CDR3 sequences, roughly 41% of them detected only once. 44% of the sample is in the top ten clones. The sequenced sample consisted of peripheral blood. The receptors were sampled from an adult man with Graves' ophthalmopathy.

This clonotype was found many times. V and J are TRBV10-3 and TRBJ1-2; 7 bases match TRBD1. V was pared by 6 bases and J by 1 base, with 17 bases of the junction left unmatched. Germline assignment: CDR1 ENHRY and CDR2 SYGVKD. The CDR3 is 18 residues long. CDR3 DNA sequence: TGTGCCATCAGCGGGACAGAGGATTATACCCCTTTTAACTATGGCTACACCTTC. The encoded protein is CAISGTEDYTPFNYGYTF.

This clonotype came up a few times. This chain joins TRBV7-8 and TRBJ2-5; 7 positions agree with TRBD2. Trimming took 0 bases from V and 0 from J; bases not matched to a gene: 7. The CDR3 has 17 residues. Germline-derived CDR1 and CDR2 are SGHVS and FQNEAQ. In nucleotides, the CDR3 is TGTGCCAGCAGCTTAGCCCTGGGGGGGGTGTACCAAGAGACCCAGTACTTC. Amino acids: CASSLALGGVYQETQYF.

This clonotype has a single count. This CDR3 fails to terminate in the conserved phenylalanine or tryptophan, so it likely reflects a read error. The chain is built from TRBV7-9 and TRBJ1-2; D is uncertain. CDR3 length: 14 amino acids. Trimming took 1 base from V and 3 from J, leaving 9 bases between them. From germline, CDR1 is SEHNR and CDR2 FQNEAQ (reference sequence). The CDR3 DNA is TGTGCCAGCAGCTTAGATCCAGCTTACTATGGCTACACCCTC. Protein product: CASSLDPAYYGYTL.

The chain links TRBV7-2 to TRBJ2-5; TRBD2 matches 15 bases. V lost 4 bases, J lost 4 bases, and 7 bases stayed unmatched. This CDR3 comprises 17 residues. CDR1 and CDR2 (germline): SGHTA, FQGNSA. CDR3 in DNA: TGTGCCAGCAGCTCCCGACTGGGACTAGCGGGGGGAGAGACCCAGTACTTC. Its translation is CASSSRLGLAGGETQYF.

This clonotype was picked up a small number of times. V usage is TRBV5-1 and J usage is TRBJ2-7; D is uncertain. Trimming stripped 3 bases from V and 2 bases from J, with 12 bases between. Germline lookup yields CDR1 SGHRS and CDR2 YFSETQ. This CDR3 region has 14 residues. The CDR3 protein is CASSYRTGPYEQYF. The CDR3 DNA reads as TGCGCCAGCAGCTACCGGACGGGCCCCTACGAGCAGTACTTC.

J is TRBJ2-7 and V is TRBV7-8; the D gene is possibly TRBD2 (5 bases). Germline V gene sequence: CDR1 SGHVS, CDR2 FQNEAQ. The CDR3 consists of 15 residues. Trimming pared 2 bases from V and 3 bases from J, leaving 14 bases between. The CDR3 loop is CASSLNSGSLYEQYF. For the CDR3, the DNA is TGTGCCAGCAGCTTAAACTCGGGATCCCTCTACGAGCAGTACTTC. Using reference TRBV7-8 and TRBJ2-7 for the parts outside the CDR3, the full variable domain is GAGVSQSPRYKVAKRGQDVALRCDPISGHVSLFWYQQALGQGPEFLTYFQNEAQLDKSGLPSDRFFAERPEGSVSTLKIQRTQQEDSAVYLCASSLNSGSLYEQYFGPGTRLTVT.

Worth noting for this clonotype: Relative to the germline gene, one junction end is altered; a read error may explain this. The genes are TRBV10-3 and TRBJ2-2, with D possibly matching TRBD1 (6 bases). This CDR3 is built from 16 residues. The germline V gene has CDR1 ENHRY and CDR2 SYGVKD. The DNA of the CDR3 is TGTGCCAGCAGTGAGGGGGTTACTTGGAACACCGGGGAGCTGTTTTTT. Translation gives CASSEGVTWNTGELFF.

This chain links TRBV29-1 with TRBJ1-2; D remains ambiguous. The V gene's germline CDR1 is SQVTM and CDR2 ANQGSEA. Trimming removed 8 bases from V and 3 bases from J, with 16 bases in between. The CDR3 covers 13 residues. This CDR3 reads CSSQGGSDYGYTF. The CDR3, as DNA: TGCAGCAGCCAAGGAGGGAGCGACTATGGCTACACCTTC.

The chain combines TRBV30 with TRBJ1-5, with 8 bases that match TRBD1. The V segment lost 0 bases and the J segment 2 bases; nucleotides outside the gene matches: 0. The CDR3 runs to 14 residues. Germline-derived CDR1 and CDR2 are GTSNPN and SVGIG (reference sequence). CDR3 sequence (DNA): TGTGCCTGGAGTGTACAGGGGGGCAATCAGCCCCAGCATTTT. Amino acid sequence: CAWSVQGGNQPQHF.

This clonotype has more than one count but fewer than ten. Written as DNA, the CDR3 is TGTGCCAGCAGAACAGGGGGTCCGCAGCCCCAGCATTTT. Its protein is CASRTGGPQPQHF. This chain links TRBV2 with TRBJ1-5; 8 positions agree with TRBD1. V lost 6 bases and J lost 7; bases outside the gene matches: 5. There are 13 residues in the CDR3. Germline loops: CDR1 SNHLY, CDR2 FYNNEI.